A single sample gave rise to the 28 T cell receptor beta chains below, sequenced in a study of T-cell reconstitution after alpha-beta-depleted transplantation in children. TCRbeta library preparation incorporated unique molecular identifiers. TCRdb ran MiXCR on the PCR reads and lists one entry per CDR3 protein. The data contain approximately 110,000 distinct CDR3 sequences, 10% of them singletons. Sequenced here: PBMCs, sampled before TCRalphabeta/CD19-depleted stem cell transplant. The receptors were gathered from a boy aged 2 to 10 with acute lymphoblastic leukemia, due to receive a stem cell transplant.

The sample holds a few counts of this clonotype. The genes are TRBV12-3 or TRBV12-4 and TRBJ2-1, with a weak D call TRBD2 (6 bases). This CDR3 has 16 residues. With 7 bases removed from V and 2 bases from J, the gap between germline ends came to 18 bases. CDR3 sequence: CASTMSLALTYNEQFF. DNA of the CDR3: TGTGCCAGCACCATGAGTCTAGCGTTAACCTACAATGAGCAGTTCTTC.

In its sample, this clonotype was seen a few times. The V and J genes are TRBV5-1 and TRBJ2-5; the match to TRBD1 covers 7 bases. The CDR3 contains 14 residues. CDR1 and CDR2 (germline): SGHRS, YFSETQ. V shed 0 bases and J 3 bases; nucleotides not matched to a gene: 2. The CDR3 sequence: CASSLVGTEETQYF. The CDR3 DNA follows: TGCGCCAGCAGCTTGGTAGGGACAGAAGAGACCCAGTACTTC.

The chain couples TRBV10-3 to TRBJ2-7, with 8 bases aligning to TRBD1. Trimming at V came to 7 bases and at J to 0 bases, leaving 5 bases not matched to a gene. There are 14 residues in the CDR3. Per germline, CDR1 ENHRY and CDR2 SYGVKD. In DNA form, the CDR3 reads TGTGCCATCATGGGGGACAGGAGCTCCTACGAGCAGTACTTC. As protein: CAIMGDRSSYEQYF.

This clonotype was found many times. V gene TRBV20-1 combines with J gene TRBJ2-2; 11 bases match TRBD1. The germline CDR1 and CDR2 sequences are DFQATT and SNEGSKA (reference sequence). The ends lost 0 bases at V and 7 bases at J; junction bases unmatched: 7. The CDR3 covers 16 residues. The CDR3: CSAREPGQGDHGELFF. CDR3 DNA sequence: TGCAGTGCTAGAGAACCGGGACAGGGGGATCACGGGGAGCTGTTTTTT.

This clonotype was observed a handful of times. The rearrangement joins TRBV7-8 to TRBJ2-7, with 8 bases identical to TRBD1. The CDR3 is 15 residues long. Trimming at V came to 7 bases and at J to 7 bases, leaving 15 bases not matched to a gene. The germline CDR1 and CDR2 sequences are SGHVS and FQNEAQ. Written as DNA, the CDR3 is TGTGCCAGCACCCCAGACGGGCAGGGGGCCCGAGAGCAGTACTTC. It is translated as CASTPDGQGAREQYF.

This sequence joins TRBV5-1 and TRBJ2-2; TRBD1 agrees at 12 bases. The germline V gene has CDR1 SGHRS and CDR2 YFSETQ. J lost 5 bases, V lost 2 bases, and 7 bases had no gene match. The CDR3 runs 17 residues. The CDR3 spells CASSFLGQGARTGELFF. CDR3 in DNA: TGCGCCAGCAGCTTTCTGGGACAGGGGGCGCGGACCGGGGAGCTGTTTTTT.

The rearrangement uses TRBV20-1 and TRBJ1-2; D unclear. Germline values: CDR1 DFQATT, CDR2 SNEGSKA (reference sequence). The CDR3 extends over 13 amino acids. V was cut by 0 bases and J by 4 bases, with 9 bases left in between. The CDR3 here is CSAREQVSYGYTF. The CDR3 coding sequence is TGCAGTGCTAGAGAGCAGGTATCCTATGGCTACACCTTC.

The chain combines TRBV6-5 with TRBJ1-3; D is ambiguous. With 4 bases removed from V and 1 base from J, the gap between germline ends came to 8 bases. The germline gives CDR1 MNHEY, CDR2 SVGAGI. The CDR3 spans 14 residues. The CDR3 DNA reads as TGTGCCAGCAGTTCCTACGGTTCTGGAAACACCATATATTTT. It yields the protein CASSSYGSGNTIYF.

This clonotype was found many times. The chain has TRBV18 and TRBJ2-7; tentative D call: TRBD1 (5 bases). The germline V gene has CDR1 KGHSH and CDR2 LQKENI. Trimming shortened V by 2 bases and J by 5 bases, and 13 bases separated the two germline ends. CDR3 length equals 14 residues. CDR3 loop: CASSPRGYRHEQYF. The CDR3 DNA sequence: TGTGCCAGCTCACCAAGGGGCTATCGACACGAGCAGTACTTC.

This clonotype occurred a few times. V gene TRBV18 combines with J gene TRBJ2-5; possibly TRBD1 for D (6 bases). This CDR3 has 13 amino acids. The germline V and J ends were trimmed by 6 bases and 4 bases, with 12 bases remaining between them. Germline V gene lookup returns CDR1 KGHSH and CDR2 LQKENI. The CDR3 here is CASSPGQTETQYF. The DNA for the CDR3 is TGTGCCAGCTCTCCGGGACAAACAGAGACCCAGTACTTC.

The CDR3 DNA reads TGCGCCAGCGTTGACGGGACAGTGTTAAACACCGGGGAGCTGTTTTTT. It encodes CASVDGTVLNTGELFF. V is TRBV5-1 and J is TRBJ2-2; 7 nucleotides match TRBD1. Trimming took 7 bases from V and 2 from J; bases not matched to a gene: 11. Germline V gene sequence: CDR1 SGHRS, CDR2 YFSETQ. This CDR3 is 16 amino acids long.

The CDR3 DNA is TGCAGTGGACTTGGGGCCTACAATGAGCAGTTCTTC. The encoded protein is CSGLGAYNEQFF. J is TRBJ2-1 and V is TRBV20-1, with no clear D. The CDR3 length is 12 residues. V shed 7 bases and J shed 2 bases, with 9 bases lying between them. Germline CDR1 is DFQATT and CDR2 is SNEGSKA (reference sequence).

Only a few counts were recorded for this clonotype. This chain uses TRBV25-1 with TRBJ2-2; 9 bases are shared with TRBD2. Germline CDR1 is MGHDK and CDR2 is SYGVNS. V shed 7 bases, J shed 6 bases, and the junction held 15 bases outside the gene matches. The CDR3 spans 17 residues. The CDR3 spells CASIDSGREGRAGELFF. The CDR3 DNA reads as TGTGCCAGCATCGACTCCGGGCGGGAGGGCCGAGCCGGGGAGCTGTTTTTT. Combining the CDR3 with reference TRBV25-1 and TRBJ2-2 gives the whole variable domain EADIYQTPRYLVIGTGKKITLECSQTMGHDKMYWYQQDPGMELHLIHYSYGVNSTEKGDLSSESTVSRIRTEHFPLTLESARPSHTSQYLCASIDSGREGRAGELFFGEGSRLTVL.

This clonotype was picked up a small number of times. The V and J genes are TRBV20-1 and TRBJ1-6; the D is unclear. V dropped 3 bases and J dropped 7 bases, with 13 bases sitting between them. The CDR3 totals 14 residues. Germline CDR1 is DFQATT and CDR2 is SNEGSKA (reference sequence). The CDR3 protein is CSASYGGINSPLHF. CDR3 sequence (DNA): TGCAGTGCTAGTTACGGAGGGATCAATTCACCCCTCCACTTT.

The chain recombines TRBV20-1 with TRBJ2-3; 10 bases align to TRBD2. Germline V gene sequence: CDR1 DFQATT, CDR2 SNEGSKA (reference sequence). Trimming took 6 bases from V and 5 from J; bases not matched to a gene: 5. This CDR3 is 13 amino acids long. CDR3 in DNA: TGCAGTGCAGAGGGACTAGCGCGAGATACGCAGTATTTT. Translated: CSAEGLARDTQYF.

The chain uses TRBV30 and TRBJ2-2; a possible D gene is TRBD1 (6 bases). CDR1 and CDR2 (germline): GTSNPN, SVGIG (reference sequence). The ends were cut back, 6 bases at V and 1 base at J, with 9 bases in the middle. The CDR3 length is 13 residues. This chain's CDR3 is CACRGQNTGELFF. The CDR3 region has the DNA TGTGCCTGTCGGGGACAGAACACCGGGGAGCTGTTTTTT.

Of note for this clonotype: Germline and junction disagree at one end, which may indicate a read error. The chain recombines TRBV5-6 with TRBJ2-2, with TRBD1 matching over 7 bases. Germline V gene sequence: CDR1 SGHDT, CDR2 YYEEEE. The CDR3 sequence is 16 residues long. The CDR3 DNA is TGTGCCAGCAGCTTGTACGACAGGGTGAACATCGGGGAGCTGTTTTTT. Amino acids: CASSLYDRVNIGELFF.

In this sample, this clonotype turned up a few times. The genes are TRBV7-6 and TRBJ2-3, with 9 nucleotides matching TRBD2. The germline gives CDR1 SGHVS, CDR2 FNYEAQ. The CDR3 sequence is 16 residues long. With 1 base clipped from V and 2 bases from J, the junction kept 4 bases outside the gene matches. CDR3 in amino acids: CASSLGSGGYTDTQYF. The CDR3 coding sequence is TGTGCCAGCAGCTTAGGAAGCGGGGGGTACACAGATACGCAGTATTTT.

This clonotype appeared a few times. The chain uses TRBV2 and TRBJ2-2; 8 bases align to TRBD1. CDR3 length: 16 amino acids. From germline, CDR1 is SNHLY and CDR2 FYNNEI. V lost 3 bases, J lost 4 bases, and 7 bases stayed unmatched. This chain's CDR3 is CASSDPGRGLTGELFF. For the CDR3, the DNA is TGTGCCAGCAGTGATCCCGGCAGGGGGCTCACCGGGGAGCTGTTTTTT.

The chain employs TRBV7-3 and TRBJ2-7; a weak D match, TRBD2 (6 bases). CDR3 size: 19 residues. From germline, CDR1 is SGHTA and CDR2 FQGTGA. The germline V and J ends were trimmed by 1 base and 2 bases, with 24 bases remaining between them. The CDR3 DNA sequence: TGTGCCAGCAGCTTAATAGGGTCCTGGGGGGAAGGATTCACCTACGAGCAGTACTTC. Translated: CASSLIGSWGEGFTYEQYF. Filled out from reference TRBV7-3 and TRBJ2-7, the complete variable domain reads GAGVSQTPSNKVTEKGKYVELRCDPISGHTALYWYRQSLGQGPEFLIYFQGTGAADDSGLPNDRFFAVRPEGSVSTLKIQRTERGDSAVYLCASSLIGSWGEGFTYEQYFGPGTRLTVT.

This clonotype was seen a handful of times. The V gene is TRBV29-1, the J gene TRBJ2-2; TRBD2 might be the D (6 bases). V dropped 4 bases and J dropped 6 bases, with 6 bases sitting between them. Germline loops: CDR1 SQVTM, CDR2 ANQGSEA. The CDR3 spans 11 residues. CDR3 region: CSVGGAGELFF. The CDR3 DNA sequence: TGCAGCGTTGGGGGGGCCGGGGAGCTGTTTTTT.

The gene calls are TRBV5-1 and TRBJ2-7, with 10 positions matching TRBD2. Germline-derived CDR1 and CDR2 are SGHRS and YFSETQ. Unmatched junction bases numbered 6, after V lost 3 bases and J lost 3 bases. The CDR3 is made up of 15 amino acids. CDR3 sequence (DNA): TGCGCCAGCAGCTCGGGACTAGCGATATTCTACGAGCAGTACTTC. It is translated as CASSSGLAIFYEQYF. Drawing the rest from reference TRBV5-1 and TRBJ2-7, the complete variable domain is KAGVTQTPRYLIKTRGQQVTLSCSPISGHRSVSWYQQTPGQGLQFLFEYFSETQRNKGNFPGRFSGRQFSNSRSEMNVSTLELGDSALYLCASSSGLAIFYEQYFGPGTRLTVT.

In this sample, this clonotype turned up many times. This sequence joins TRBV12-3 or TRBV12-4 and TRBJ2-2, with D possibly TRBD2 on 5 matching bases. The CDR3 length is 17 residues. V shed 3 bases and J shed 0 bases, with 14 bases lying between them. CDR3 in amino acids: CASSLASGAANTGELFF. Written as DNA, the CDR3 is TGTGCCAGCAGTTTGGCCAGCGGAGCTGCGAACACCGGGGAGCTGTTTTTT.

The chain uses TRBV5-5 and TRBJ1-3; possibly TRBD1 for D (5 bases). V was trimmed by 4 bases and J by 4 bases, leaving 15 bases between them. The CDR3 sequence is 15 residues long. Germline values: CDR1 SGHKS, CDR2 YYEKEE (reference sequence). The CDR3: CASSRDRLRGNTIYF. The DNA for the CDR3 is TGTGCCAGCAGCCGGGACCGACTGAGGGGAAACACCATATATTTT.

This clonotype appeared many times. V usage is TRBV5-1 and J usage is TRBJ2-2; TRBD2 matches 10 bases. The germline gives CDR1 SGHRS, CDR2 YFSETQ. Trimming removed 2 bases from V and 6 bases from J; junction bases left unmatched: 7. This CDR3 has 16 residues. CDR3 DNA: TGCGCCAGCAGCTTTAGGCTAGCGGGAGAGTCCGGGGAGCTGTTTTTT. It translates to CASSFRLAGESGELFF.

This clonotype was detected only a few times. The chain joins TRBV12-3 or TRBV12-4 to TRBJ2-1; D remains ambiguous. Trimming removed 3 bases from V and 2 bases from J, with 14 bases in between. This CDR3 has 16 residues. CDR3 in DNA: TGTGCCAGCAGTTTCCCCGGACCTCCTCCCTACAATGAGCAGTTCTTC. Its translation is CASSFPGPPPYNEQFF.

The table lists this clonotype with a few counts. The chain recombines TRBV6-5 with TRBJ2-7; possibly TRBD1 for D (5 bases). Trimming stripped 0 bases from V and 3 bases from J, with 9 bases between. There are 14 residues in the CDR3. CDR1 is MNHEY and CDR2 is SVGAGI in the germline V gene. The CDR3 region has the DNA TGTGCCAGCAGTTACTCGCCCAGGGACTACGAGCAGTACTTC. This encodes CASSYSPRDYEQYF.

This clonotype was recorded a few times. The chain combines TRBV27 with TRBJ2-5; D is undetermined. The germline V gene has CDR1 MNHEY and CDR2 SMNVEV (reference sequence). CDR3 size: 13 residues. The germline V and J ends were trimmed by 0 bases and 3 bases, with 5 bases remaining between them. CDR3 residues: CASSLSLEETQYF. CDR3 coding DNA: TGTGCCAGCAGTTTATCCCTAGAAGAGACCCAGTACTTC.